This T cell receptor (beta chain) came from a study of blood T cell repertoires in COVID-19. In the study overall: Some COVID-19 samples were acute and others convalescent; all came from the United States, Italy and Spain.

In the original workflow: Estimates of nucleated cell counts were drawn from the amplification of reference gene primers. The method was immunoSEQ multiplex PCR; TCRdb's version includes in-frame clones alone and lacks a portion of them. That table furnishes V, J and clone size, whereas the DNA furnished D and trimming. The data show approximately 150,000 clones, roughly 84% seen once. Germline CDR1 and CDR2: MNHEY and SMNVEV (reference sequence). The V and J ends lost 4 bases and 5 bases, in that order; junction bases with no gene match: 8. The CDR3 runs to 15 residues. This clone was observed a few times.

The V gene is TRBV27, the J gene TRBJ1-2; 9 positions agree with TRBD1. What was sequenced was peripheral blood. The clonotype comes from a woman of 80 years or more with acute or convalescent COVID-19. CDR3 nucleotides: TGTGCCAGCAGTTGGGGACAGGGAGGGGCTTATGGCTACACCTTC. Protein: CASSWGQGGAYGYTF.